This is a list of T cell receptor beta chains from one sample in a study of cytomegalovirus exposure and HLA in healthy donors. Profiling relied on immunoSEQ multiplex PCR, and the TCRdb table lists in-frame clones only, not all of them. The sample carries around 300,000 clones, under 80% recorded once. Sample: PBMCs. Receptors originate from a female donor in good health and CMV-seronegative. Both conserved end residues are part of each CDR3. The D gene is left open where the match is weak. Clone size is not always given. Where it is, it says once, few, many or a class for expanded clones.

v_call,j_call,clone_size,d_call,cdr3_nt,cdr3_aa
TRBV5-5,TRBJ2-7,NA,TRBD1,TGTGCCAGCAGACCGGACAGGGGGACCTACGAGCAGTACTTC,CASRPDRGTYEQYF
TRBV27,TRBJ2-7,NA,NA,TGTGCCAGCAAACCGAGGAGCGCCGCCACCTACGAGCAGTACTTC,CASKPRSAATYEQYF
TRBV7-2,TRBJ2-7,once,NA,TGTGCCAGCAGCTTATACATAGGGGAAACCTACGAGCAGTACTTC,CASSLYIGETYEQYF
TRBV11-3,TRBJ1-2,NA,NA,TGTGCCAGCAGCTTAGGCCCGTCCCAGTATGGCTACACCTTC,CASSLGPSQYGYTF
TRBV11-3,TRBJ2-7,once,NA,TGTGCCAGCACCTTCAACCCCAGCTCCTACGAGCAGTACTTC,CASTFNPSSYEQYF
TRBV18,TRBJ2-7,NA,TRBD1,TGTGCCAGCTCACCGCTTCCGGTACAGGGGTTCAACGAGCAGTACTTC,CASSPLPVQGFNEQYF
TRBV19,TRBJ1-1,once,NA,TGTGCCAGTAGTGCCACCAGGGGGAACACTGAAGCTTTCTTT,CASSATRGNTEAFF
TRBV21-1,TRBJ1-1,few,NA,TGTGCCATCGAACTTACGAGAGTCCCCTGGGAGGCTTTCTTT,CAIELTRVPWEAFF
TRBV7-8,TRBJ1-1,NA,NA,TGTGCCAGCAGCGCCGTCGGGAGCACTGAAGCTTTCTTT,CASSAVGSTEAFF
TRBV28,TRBJ1-2,NA,NA,TGTGCCAGCAGTTTAAGTCAGTCCTATGGCTACACCTTC,CASSLSQSYGYTF
TRBV2,TRBJ1-4,NA,NA,TGTGCCAGCAGAGGTACAGGGTCCCCTAATGAAAAACTGTTTTTT,CASRGTGSPNEKLFF
TRBV7-9,TRBJ2-1,few,TRBD2,TGTGCCAGCAGCTCCGGGACTAGCGGATACGACAATGAGCAGTTCTTC,CASSSGTSGYDNEQFF
TRBV5-1,TRBJ2-7,NA,NA,TGCGCCAGCAGCTTGGGAGACATGAGGGTTAGGTACTTC,CASSLGDMRVRYF
TRBV4-1,TRBJ2-1,NA,TRBD2,TGCGCCAGCAGCCAGGGAGGGAGGAATCAGTTCTTC,CASSQGGRNQFF